The 12 T cell receptor beta chains given below trace back to one sample, sequenced in a study of cytomegalovirus exposure and HLA in healthy donors (dated by TCRdb to the late 2010s). The library came from the immunoSEQ multiplex PCR assay. For the multiplex PCR, a mixture combining 60 forward primers for TCR Vbeta segments and 13 reverse primers for TCR Jbeta segments was used. TCRdb mirrors the immuneACCESS table, restricted to in-frame sequences. Some clones are absent from its copies; in checked studies, under half trace to an unresolved V gene, and the reason for the others is unknown. The sample includes 110,000 or so clones, with 60% to 80% observed a single time. The leading ten clones occupy 5.4% of the sample. The sequenced sample consisted of PBMCs. These receptors were obtained from a woman aged 25 to 39 in good health and CMV-seropositive.

The V call is TRBV11-2, the J call TRBJ1-5; D is unclear. The germline gives CDR1 SGHAT, CDR2 FQNNGV. The CDR3 totals 14 residues. The V gene lost 1 base and the J gene lost 4 bases, with 8 bases spanning the gap. In DNA form, the CDR3 reads TGTGCCAGCAGCTTAGTTGGCGGAAATCAGCCCCAGCATTTT. Protein: CASSLVGGNQPQHF. Full variable domain (remainder filled in from reference TRBV11-2 and TRBJ1-5): EAGVAQSPRYKIIEKRQSVAFWCNPISGHATLYWYQQILGQGPKLLIQFQNNGVVDDSQLPKDRFSAERLKGVDSTLKIQPAKLEDSAVYLCASSLVGGNQPQHFGDGTRLSIL.

This clone occurred a few times. The rearrangement links TRBV11-2 to TRBJ1-5; D perhaps matches TRBD1 (5 bases). Per germline, CDR1 SGHAT and CDR2 FQNNGV. With 5 bases removed from V and 7 bases from J, the gap between germline ends came to 15 bases. The CDR3 sequence is 14 residues long. CDR3 DNA sequence: TGTGCCAGCAGCCTGGGGGGGGTTGGGCAGCCCCAGCATTTT. As protein: CASSLGGVGQPQHF.

This clone occurred a few times. The rearrangement uses TRBV7-8 and TRBJ1-6, with TRBD1 matching 7 bases. Germline CDR1 reads SGHVS; CDR2 reads FQNEAQ. CDR3 length: 16 amino acids. The ends lost 1 base at V and 3 bases at J; junction bases unmatched: 3. CDR3 residues: CASSLGQGFYNSPLHF. In nucleotides, the CDR3 is TGTGCCAGCAGCTTAGGACAGGGCTTCTATAATTCACCCCTCCACTTT.

The CDR3 loop is CASSTQSGGAGEQFF. As DNA, the CDR3 is TGTGCCAGTAGTACGCAAAGCGGGGGGGCGGGTGAGCAGTTCTTC. This chain uses TRBV19 with TRBJ2-1; 10 bases fit TRBD2. The V gene's germline CDR1 is LNHDA and CDR2 SQIVND (reference sequence). The CDR3 has 15 residues. With 4 bases clipped from V and 9 bases from J, the junction kept 9 bases outside the gene matches.

This clone was observed once. The chain has TRBV6-5 and TRBJ1-2, with 9 bases matching TRBD1. Germline trimming cut 5 bases from V and 8 bases from J; bases unmatched to any gene: 12. Germline CDR1 is MNHEY and CDR2 is SVGAGI. The CDR3 covers 15 residues. DNA of the CDR3: TGTGCCAGCAGTCGGGGGACAGGGAAGATGGGCGGCTACACCTTC. Protein product: CASSRGTGKMGGYTF.

This clone was seen a handful of times. The chain carries TRBV6-5 and TRBJ1-5; the D is unclear. The CDR3 is made up of 14 amino acids. Germline CDR1 MNHEY, CDR2 SVGAGI. The V gene lost 2 bases and the J gene lost 0 bases, with 5 bases spanning the gap. CDR3 sequence: CASSYSHSNQPQHF. CDR3 nucleotide sequence: TGTGCCAGCAGTTACAGCCATAGCAATCAGCCCCAGCATTTT.

V usage is TRBV11-2 and J usage is TRBJ1-1, with D perhaps TRBD1 (6 bases). V lost 8 bases to trimming and J lost 10 bases, with 20 bases between them. The CDR3 contains 13 residues. CDR1 and CDR2 from the germline V gene are SGHAT and FQNNGV. CDR3 loop: CASGKDQGSSAFF. The CDR3 DNA reads as TGTGCCAGCGGAAAGGACCAGGGGAGTTCAGCTTTCTTT.

This clone turned up a few times. The V and J genes are TRBV15 and TRBJ2-7; tentatively, D is TRBD2 (6 bases). The CDR3 totals 13 residues. From germline, CDR1 is LNHNV and CDR2 YYDKDF (reference sequence). The germline V and J ends were trimmed by 3 bases and 7 bases, with 13 bases remaining between them. CDR3 in amino acids: CATSRISGLEQYF. The CDR3 coding sequence is TGTGCCACCAGCAGGATAAGCGGGTTGGAGCAGTACTTC.

The chain couples TRBV10-3 to TRBJ2-5; TRBD2 agrees at 16 bases. V shed 4 bases, J shed 4 bases, and the junction held 12 bases outside the gene matches. Germline loops: CDR1 ENHRY, CDR2 SYGVKD. This CDR3 has 19 amino acids. The CDR3 region is CAISGPLGTSGGAGETQYF. CDR3 in DNA: TGTGCCATCAGTGGCCCACTTGGGACTAGCGGGGGGGCCGGAGAGACCCAGTACTTC.

V is TRBV13 and J is TRBJ2-2, with 9 bases matching TRBD1. J lost 3 bases, V lost 5 bases, and 10 bases had no gene match. There are 17 residues in the CDR3. In germline, CDR1 is PRHDT, CDR2 FYEKMQ (reference sequence). CDR3: CASSKVTGGADTGELFF. The CDR3 region has the DNA TGTGCCAGCAGCAAGGTTACAGGGGGCGCCGACACCGGGGAGCTGTTTTTT.

The V call is TRBV29-1, the J call TRBJ1-1, with a tentative D call TRBD1 (6 bases). CDR1 and CDR2 (germline): SQVTM, ANQGSEA. This CDR3 has 14 residues. The V and J ends lost 6 bases and 0 bases respectively, with 14 bases between them. This chain's CDR3 is CSVTGLPVNTEAFF. The CDR3 coding sequence is TGCAGCGTAACAGGGCTTCCGGTGAACACTGAAGCTTTCTTT.

This chain links TRBV5-1 with TRBJ1-5; TRBD1 matches 11 bases. The CDR3 is 14 amino acids. With 5 bases clipped from V and 7 bases from J, the junction kept 5 bases outside the gene matches. Per germline, CDR1 SGHRS and CDR2 YFSETQ. CDR3 loop: CASSPGQGVQPQHF. CDR3 DNA sequence: TGCGCCAGCAGTCCGGGACAGGGGGTACAGCCCCAGCATTTT.